Below, 21 T cell receptor beta chains from the same sample are listed, as sequenced in a study of response to subunit inactivated influenza vaccine. TCRdb re-called the RT-PCR reads through MiXCR, storing one row per CDR3 protein. Counted here are hundreds of thousands of distinct CDR3 sequences, around a sixth occurring once; the ten biggest clones make up around a tenth. The material was PBMCs from blood, obtained approximately 13 days after vaccination. The receptor set was obtained from a man aged 50-60 years who received an inactivated influenza vaccine.

The table lists this clonotype with a few counts. The chain carries TRBV7-2 and TRBJ2-7; D is unresolved. Germline CDR1 SGHTA, CDR2 FQGNSA. The CDR3 runs 12 residues. V was cut by 3 bases and J by 6 bases, with 9 bases left in between. CDR3 in DNA: TGTGCCAGCAGCTTTCTGGAGCCCGAGCAGTACTTC. It translates to CASSFLEPEQYF.

This clonotype turned up a few times. The gene calls are TRBV3-1 and TRBJ2-1; TRBD2 aligns across 15 bases. The V gene end was trimmed by 6 bases and the J gene end by 9 bases; junction bases not matched to a gene: 9. The CDR3 length is 16 residues. Germline CDR1 is LGHDT and CDR2 is YNNKEL (reference sequence). Here the CDR3 DNA reads TGTGCCAGCAGGGAAAGTGGGACTAGCGGGAGGAGTGAGCAGTTCTTC. Protein: CASRESGTSGRSEQFF.

The rearrangement uses TRBV24-1 and TRBJ2-5; D may be TRBD2 (5 bases). The CDR3 has 16 amino acids. V was cut by 3 bases and J by 2 bases, with 15 bases left in between. The germline V gene has CDR1 KGHDR and CDR2 SFDVKD. The DNA of the CDR3 is TGTGCCACCAGTGATCCTGGGAGTCGGGGACAAGAGACCCAGTACTTC. This translates into CATSDPGSRGQETQYF.

This clonotype was seen a handful of times. This chain connects TRBV28 to TRBJ2-1, with D perhaps matching TRBD1 (6 bases). CDR3 length: 16 residues. Looked up from germline, CDR1 is MDHEN and CDR2 is SYDVKM. The V end lost 5 bases, the J end lost 0 bases, and 14 bases lay between the germline ends. The CDR3 bases are TGTGCCAGCAGTCCCTCCGGGACACTCTCCTACAATGAGCAGTTCTTC. Protein: CASSPSGTLSYNEQFF.

The chain links TRBV15 to TRBJ2-7, with a tentative D call TRBD2 (5 bases). This CDR3 contains 12 residues. Germline V gene lookup returns CDR1 LNHNV and CDR2 YYDKDF (reference sequence). V lost 5 bases, J lost 3 bases, and 8 bases lay in between. The CDR3 is CATSVAGYEQYF. DNA for the CDR3: TGTGCCACCAGCGTCGCGGGCTACGAGCAGTACTTC.

The J gene is TRBJ2-7, the V gene TRBV7-9; tentative D call: TRBD2 (5 bases). In germline, CDR1 is SEHNR, CDR2 FQNEAQ (reference sequence). V was clipped by 3 bases and J by 3 bases, with 18 bases between them. This CDR3 comprises 16 residues. The CDR3 sequence: CASSLRTVGEYYEQYF. The CDR3, as DNA: TGTGCCAGCAGCTTGAGGACGGTTGGGGAGTACTACGAGCAGTACTTC.

This chain uses TRBV4-2 with TRBJ2-2; 12 positions match TRBD2. This CDR3 region has 16 residues. In germline, CDR1 is LGHNA, CDR2 YNFKEQ. V shed 3 bases and J 1 base; nucleotides not matched to a gene: 0. The CDR3 sequence is CASSQTSGRNTGELFF. The CDR3 DNA follows: TGTGCCAGCAGCCAGACTAGCGGGAGGAACACCGGGGAGCTGTTTTTT.

V is TRBV7-2 and J is TRBJ2-3, with 12 bases fitting TRBD2. This CDR3 spans 17 amino acids. The J segment lost 3 bases and the V segment lost 5 bases, leaving 9 bases of the junction unmatched. The germline gives CDR1 SGHTA, CDR2 FQGNSA. As DNA, the CDR3 is TGTGCCAGCAGCGTTTCTAGCGGGGGGGCTGGAACAGATACGCAGTATTTT. It yields the protein CASSVSSGGAGTDTQYF.

The J gene is TRBJ2-1, the V gene TRBV5-4; 14 nucleotides match TRBD2. V trimming: 3 bases; J trimming: 1 base; junction bases outside the gene matches: 9. CDR3 length: 19 amino acids. CDR1 is SGHNT and CDR2 is YYREEE in the germline V gene (reference sequence). This chain's CDR3 is CASSSGLAGEGGSYNEQFF. In nucleotides, the CDR3 is TGTGCCAGCAGCTCGGGACTAGCGGGAGAGGGGGGGTCCTACAATGAGCAGTTCTTC.

This chain joins TRBV24-1 and TRBJ2-5; D gene unclear. V shed 4 bases and J shed 3 bases, with 11 bases lying between them. CDR3 length: 14 residues. Germline loops: CDR1 KGHDR, CDR2 SFDVKD. The CDR3 region has the DNA TGTGCCACCAGTGAGACACGACATAAAGAGACCCAGTACTTC. Residues: CATSETRHKETQYF.

This clonotype occurred a few times. This rearrangement joins TRBV4-3 to TRBJ2-2; tentatively, D is TRBD1 or TRBD2 (6 bases each). The CDR3 sequence is 17 residues long. The germline V and J ends were trimmed by 4 bases and 2 bases, with 17 bases remaining between them. Germline CDR1 and CDR2: LGHNA and YSLEER. This chain's CDR3 is CASSPGAGPINTGELFF. For the CDR3, the DNA is TGCGCCAGCAGCCCAGGGGCGGGGCCTATCAACACCGGGGAGCTGTTTTTT.

The V call is TRBV10-3, the J call TRBJ1-1; D uncertain. V was shortened by 8 bases and J by 7 bases, with 14 bases between the two germline ends. The V gene's germline CDR1 is ENHRY and CDR2 SYGVKD. The CDR3 spans 12 residues. Here the CDR3 DNA reads TGTGCCATCGGAAGGACTCCTAGTGAAGCTTTCTTT. It codes for CAIGRTPSEAFF.

In its sample, this clonotype was seen a few times. The rearrangement joins TRBV12-3 or TRBV12-4 to TRBJ1-5, with D tentatively TRBD1 (5 bases). Between the trimmed V and J ends, which lost 2 bases and 4 bases, there was a span of 12 bases. The CDR3 loop spans 15 amino acids. CDR3 nucleotide sequence: TGTGCCAGCAGTTTAAGTCAGGGAGCAAATCAGCCCCAGCATTTT. Its protein is CASSLSQGANQPQHF.

This clonotype was seen only a few times. The chain has TRBV4-2 and TRBJ2-7; no reliable D call. Trimming stripped 1 base from V and 6 bases from J, with 13 bases between. Germline CDR1 LGHNA, CDR2 YNFKEQ. The CDR3 runs 14 residues. CDR3 nucleotides: TGTGCCAGCAGCCAAGGTCAAAACGATCCCGAGCAGTACTTC. Amino acid sequence: CASSQGQNDPEQYF.

This clonotype was counted at least ten times. The CDR3 sequence is CASSLAFGKSYEQYF. CDR3 coding DNA: TGCGCCAGCAGCTTGGCCTTTGGCAAATCCTACGAGCAGTACTTC. This sequence joins TRBV5-1 and TRBJ2-7, with no clear D. The CDR3 contains 15 residues. V was shortened by 0 bases and J by 1 base, with 11 bases between the two germline ends. The germline CDR1 and CDR2 sequences are SGHRS and YFSETQ.

The V and J genes are TRBV4-1 and TRBJ1-1; D perhaps matches TRBD1 (6 bases). V was shortened by 0 bases and J by 0 bases, with 8 bases between the two germline ends. The germline gives CDR1 MGHRA, CDR2 YSYEKL. The CDR3 runs to 15 residues. CDR3 in DNA: TGCGCCAGCAGCCAAGAATGGACAGTGAACACTGAAGCTTTCTTT. It translates to CASSQEWTVNTEAFF.

This clonotype was found a few times. This chain joins TRBV25-1 and TRBJ2-7; D gene unclear. The V gene lost 3 bases and the J gene lost 0 bases, with 18 bases spanning the gap. From germline, CDR1 is MGHDK and CDR2 SYGVNS. The CDR3 has 17 amino acids. CDR3: CASSELTETPSSYEQYF. In DNA form, the CDR3 reads TGTGCCAGCAGTGAGCTTACAGAGACACCCAGCTCCTACGAGCAGTACTTC.

This clonotype has a handful of counts. The chain carries TRBV20-1 and TRBJ2-2; D possibly corresponds to TRBD1 (5 bases). The CDR3 extends over 13 amino acids. V lost 6 bases to trimming and J lost 5 bases, with 13 bases between them. Germline CDR1 DFQATT, CDR2 SNEGSKA (reference sequence). The CDR3 reads CSAHPPGTGELFF. The CDR3 nucleotides read TGCAGTGCCCACCCCCCAGGGACCGGGGAGCTGTTTTTT.

This chain links TRBV9 with TRBJ2-7; D is undetermined. This CDR3 spans 15 amino acids. CDR1 SGDLS and CDR2 YYNGEE come from the germline V gene. V dropped 0 bases and J dropped 4 bases, with 14 bases sitting between them. The CDR3 DNA follows: TGTGCCAGCAGCGTAGATGGAGACAACCAATACGAGCAGTACTTC. Its protein is CASSVDGDNQYEQYF.

This chain uses TRBV4-1 with TRBJ2-1, with 9 nucleotides matching TRBD1. The trim removed 4 bases at V and 5 bases at J, leaving 3 bases unmatched. Per the germline V gene, CDR1 is MGHRA and CDR2 is YSYEKL. The CDR3 runs 14 residues. CDR3 in amino acids: CASSPWDRDNEQFF. DNA of the CDR3: TGCGCCAGCAGCCCTTGGGACAGGGACAATGAGCAGTTCTTC.

This clonotype came up a few times. V usage is TRBV12-3 or TRBV12-4 and J usage is TRBJ2-7; D is ambiguous. This CDR3 region has 14 residues. Trimming removed 3 bases at V and 3 bases at J, with 12 bases between. The CDR3 region is CASSFIQADYEQYF. The CDR3 DNA is TGTGCCAGCAGTTTCATCCAGGCGGACTACGAGCAGTACTTC.